These T cell receptor beta chains were read from a single sample in a study of regulatory T cells in long-lasting Graves disease. TCRdb reprocessed the multiplex PCR reads via MiXCR and lists one record per CDR3 protein. The table has roughly 450,000 distinct CDR3 sequences, less than 25% seen once. The starting material was peripheral blood mononuclear cells (PBMCs), obtained when the disease was refractory, from a patient treated with antithyroid drugs. These receptor sequences come from a female donor with Graves disease. Each CDR3 is given with its conserved first and last residue. The order of the fields is clone size, J gene, V gene, D gene, CDR3 DNA, CDR3 protein. D genes are given only for firm matches. Size tells how often a clone was seen (once, few, many) or the class of an expanded clone, and some rows leave it out.

clone size: many; J gene: TRBJ2-7; V gene: TRBV7-2; D gene: TRBD1; CDR3 DNA: TGTGCCAGCAGCTCCCGGACAGGGTTGGGATACGAGCAGTACTTC; CDR3 protein: CASSSRTGLGYEQYF
clone size: many; J gene: TRBJ2-4; V gene: TRBV2; D gene: TRBD2; CDR3 DNA: TGTGCCAGCAGGGCTTCTAGCGGGGTAGCCAAAAACATTCAGTACTTC; CDR3 protein: CASRASSGVAKNIQYF
clone size: NA; J gene: TRBJ2-7; V gene: TRBV5-1; D gene: NA; CDR3 DNA: TGCGCCAGCAGCTTGTCGACAGCCTACGAGCAGTACTTC; CDR3 protein: CASSLSTAYEQYF
clone size: few; J gene: TRBJ2-7; V gene: TRBV5-6; D gene: NA; CDR3 DNA: TGTGCCAGCAGCTTGGCCCGGAAGGGCTACGAGCAGTACTTC; CDR3 protein: CASSLARKGYEQYF
clone size: NA; J gene: TRBJ1-2; V gene: TRBV28; D gene: TRBD1; CDR3 DNA: TGTGCCAGCAGTTTCCAAGGGACAGTCCATAACTATGGCTACACCTTC; CDR3 protein: CASSFQGTVHNYGYTF
clone size: NA; J gene: TRBJ1-2; V gene: TRBV6-1; D gene: NA; CDR3 DNA: TGTGCCAGCAGAAAGGGGACATCTGAAGGGTATGGCTACACCTTC; CDR3 protein: CASRKGTSEGYGYTF
clone size: many; J gene: TRBJ1-6; V gene: TRBV6-5; D gene: TRBD1; CDR3 DNA: TGTGCCAGCAGTTACTCGTACGGGACAGGAGGGAATTCACCCCTCCACTTT; CDR3 protein: CASSYSYGTGGNSPLHF
clone size: many; J gene: TRBJ1-5; V gene: TRBV28; D gene: NA; CDR3 DNA: TGTGCCAGCGGCCCCAGAGGGACGTACGATCAGCCCCAGCATTTT; CDR3 protein: CASGPRGTYDQPQHF
clone size: few; J gene: TRBJ2-7; V gene: TRBV20-1; D gene: NA; CDR3 DNA: TGCAGTGCTAGAGACTGGGTTACCATCGAGCAGTACTTC; CDR3 protein: CSARDWVTIEQYF
clone size: NA; J gene: TRBJ2-6; V gene: TRBV29-1; D gene: NA; CDR3 DNA: TGCAGCGTTGAGGTGGCCGGAGCTGGGGCCAACGTCCTGACTTTC; CDR3 protein: CSVEVAGAGANVLTF
clone size: many; J gene: TRBJ2-6; V gene: TRBV6-1; D gene: NA; CDR3 DNA: TGTGCCAGCAGTGAGCCTGGGGCCAACGTCCTGACTTTC; CDR3 protein: CASSEPGANVLTF
clone size: many; J gene: TRBJ1-2; V gene: TRBV20-1; D gene: NA; CDR3 DNA: TGCAGTGCTAGACAGGGGACAAACTATGGCTACACCTTC; CDR3 protein: CSARQGTNYGYTF
clone size: many; J gene: TRBJ1-1; V gene: TRBV6-1; D gene: NA; CDR3 DNA: TGTGCCAGCAGGGGAGTTCTAGGTACTGAAGCTTTCTTT; CDR3 protein: CASRGVLGTEAFF
clone size: many; J gene: TRBJ1-5; V gene: TRBV6-5; D gene: TRBD1; CDR3 DNA: TGTGCCAGCAGTTACGGAGGGGGCGGAAGCAATCAGCCCCAGCATTTT; CDR3 protein: CASSYGGGGSNQPQHF
clone size: many; J gene: TRBJ1-4; V gene: TRBV6-2/TRBV6-3; D gene: NA; CDR3 DNA: TGTGCCAGCAGTTACTCGGTTAATGAAAAACTGTTTTTT; CDR3 protein: CASSYSVNEKLFF
clone size: many; J gene: TRBJ1-5; V gene: TRBV29-1; D gene: NA; CDR3 DNA: TGCAGCGTCGGGGACAGCAATCAGCCCCAGCATTTT; CDR3 protein: CSVGDSNQPQHF
clone size: NA; J gene: TRBJ1-2; V gene: TRBV7-2; D gene: TRBD1; CDR3 DNA: TGTGCCAGCAGCTTAGGGACAGGGCCTCTCTATGGCTACACCTTC; CDR3 protein: CASSLGTGPLYGYTF
clone size: many; J gene: TRBJ2-7; V gene: TRBV10-3; D gene: NA; CDR3 DNA: TGTGCCATCAGCCCGGAGGGGGGGGTCTCCTACGAGCAGTACTTC; CDR3 protein: CAISPEGGVSYEQYF
clone size: few; J gene: TRBJ1-1; V gene: TRBV11-2; D gene: NA; CDR3 DNA: TGTGCCAGCAGCTTCTCCCAGTTACTACCTAAGAACACTGAAGCTTTCTTT; CDR3 protein: CASSFSQLLPKNTEAFF
clone size: many; J gene: TRBJ2-2; V gene: TRBV10-3; D gene: TRBD2; CDR3 DNA: TGTGCCATCCCAAGCGGGGGGAACACCGGGGAGCTGTTTTTT; CDR3 protein: CAIPSGGNTGELFF
clone size: NA; J gene: TRBJ1-3; V gene: TRBV20-1; D gene: NA; CDR3 DNA: TGCAGTGCTAGAGGGCAGTACTCTGGAAACACCATATATTTT; CDR3 protein: CSARGQYSGNTIYF
clone size: many; J gene: TRBJ2-2; V gene: TRBV27; D gene: TRBD1; CDR3 DNA: TGTGCCAGCTCGCCGGGACAGGGGACCGGGGAGCTGTTTTTT; CDR3 protein: CASSPGQGTGELFF
clone size: many; J gene: TRBJ2-5; V gene: TRBV2; D gene: NA; CDR3 DNA: TGTGCCACCGAGTCCGGGGGTGAGACCCAGTACTTC; CDR3 protein: CATESGGETQYF
clone size: many; J gene: TRBJ1-2; V gene: TRBV30; D gene: NA; CDR3 DNA: TGTGCCTGGGACAGTGGGATCGTTGGCTACACCTTC; CDR3 protein: CAWDSGIVGYTF
clone size: many; J gene: TRBJ2-7; V gene: TRBV2; D gene: TRBD2; CDR3 DNA: TGTGCCAGCAGGCAGCGGGAGGTACCTCTGGAGCAGTACTTC; CDR3 protein: CASRQREVPLEQYF
clone size: many; J gene: TRBJ2-7; V gene: TRBV20-1; D gene: TRBD2; CDR3 DNA: TGCAGTGCTCTTTCCACGGGACTAGAGAACTACGAGCAGTACTTC; CDR3 protein: CSALSTGLENYEQYF
clone size: many; J gene: TRBJ2-7; V gene: TRBV20-1; D gene: NA; CDR3 DNA: TGCAGTGCTATCCCGGGACACTTGTTCTACGAGCAGTACTTC; CDR3 protein: CSAIPGHLFYEQYF
clone size: NA; J gene: TRBJ2-5; V gene: TRBV11-1; D gene: TRBD1; CDR3 DNA: TGTGCCAGCAGCCCCGGATGGGGACAGGGTGGTCAAGAGACCCAGTACTTC; CDR3 protein: CASSPGWGQGGQETQYF
clone size: many; J gene: TRBJ1-6; V gene: TRBV11-3; D gene: NA; CDR3 DNA: TGTGCCAGCAGCTTAGATGGGCGCTCGGGATCACCCCTCCACTTT; CDR3 protein: CASSLDGRSGSPLHF
clone size: NA; J gene: TRBJ2-3; V gene: TRBV12-3/TRBV12-4; D gene: TRBD2; CDR3 DNA: TGTGCCAGCAGTCTGGGGCTAGCGGGCGTCACAGATACGCAGTATTTT; CDR3 protein: CASSLGLAGVTDTQYF
clone size: few; J gene: TRBJ2-7; V gene: TRBV5-1; D gene: NA; CDR3 DNA: TGCGCCAGCAGCGGCGGGACGGACAAGAGCTCCTACGAGCAGTACTTC; CDR3 protein: CASSGGTDKSSYEQYF
clone size: few; J gene: TRBJ2-7; V gene: TRBV30; D gene: TRBD1; CDR3 DNA: TGTGCCTGGAGTTGGACAGGGGGCGGTTACGAGCAGTACTTC; CDR3 protein: CAWSWTGGGYEQYF